This is a list of T cell receptor beta chains from one sample in a study of blood T cell repertoires in COVID-19. TCRdb keeps only in-frame clones here, not all; method: immunoSEQ multiplex PCR. Seen here are about 230,000 clones, 85% to 90% observed once, and the top ten hold approximately 10%. Sequences were obtained from peripheral blood. All receptors derive from a man in his fifties or sixties with COVID-19, enrolled during active disease. Each CDR3 is given with its conserved first and last residue. The order of the fields is CDR3 length, J gene, clone size, V gene, D gene, CDR3 protein, CDR3 DNA. D genes are given only for firm matches. Expanded clones are given a class, and other clones once, few, many or no size at all.

15,TRBJ1-6,-,TRBV27,-,CASSLRGQVNSPLHF,TGTGCCAGCAGCCTAAGGGGACAAGTTAATTCACCCCTCCACTTT
14,TRBJ2-2,-,TRBV12-5,TRBD1,CASGIGQGAGELFF,TGTGCTAGTGGTATTGGACAGGGTGCCGGGGAGCTGTTTTTT
15,TRBJ1-6,-,TRBV5-1,TRBD1,CASSLGLTGNSPLHF,TGCGCCAGCAGCCTCGGCCTGACAGGGAATTCACCCCTCCACTTT
16,TRBJ2-3,-,TRBV13,TRBD2,CASSSGLAGRTDTQYF,TGTGCCAGCAGCTCGGGACTAGCGGGGAGGACAGATACGCAGTATTTT
18,TRBJ1-6,-,TRBV14,TRBD1,CASSGDSGDSSYNSPLHF,TGTGCCAGCAGCGGGGACAGCGGAGATAGCTCCTATAATTCACCCCTCCACTTT
16,TRBJ2-5,-,TRBV24-1,-,CATSGQGPGLEETQYF,TGTGCCACCAGTGGCCAGGGCCCTGGGTTGGAAGAGACCCAGTACTTC
18,TRBJ2-3,once,TRBV27,TRBD2,CASSSGLAGDPSTDTQYF,TGTGCCAGCAGTTCTGGACTAGCGGGGGATCCTAGCACAGATACGCAGTATTTT
14,TRBJ2-2,-,TRBV7-7,-,CASSPRGGTGELFF,TGTGCCAGCAGCCCAAGGGGGGGCACCGGGGAGCTGTTTTTT
15,TRBJ1-1,-,TRBV4-2,-,CASSPERGINTEAFF,TGTGCCAGCAGCCCGGAGCGGGGGATCAACACTGAAGCTTTCTTT
14,TRBJ1-1,-,TRBV5-4,TRBD1,CASSGGTENTEAFF,TGTGCCAGCAGCGGTGGGACAGAGAACACTGAAGCTTTCTTT
14,TRBJ1-6,-,TRBV6-5,TRBD1,CASGPTGGHRPLHF,TGTGCCAGCGGGCCGACAGGGGGCCATAGACCCCTCCACTTT
15,TRBJ1-4,-,TRBV5-1,TRBD1,CASSPGTGQNEKLFF,TGCGCCAGCAGCCCCGGGACAGGGCAGAATGAAAAACTGTTTTTT
15,TRBJ1-1,-,TRBV6-1,-,CASSPRDTGNTEAFF,TGTGCCAGCAGTCCCCGGGACACAGGGAACACTGAAGCTTTCTTT
17,TRBJ2-3,-,TRBV10-1,-,CASSEAKSGIGTDTQYF,TGCGCCAGCAGTGAGGCGAAGTCCGGGATTGGCACAGATACGCAGTATTTT
13,TRBJ2-7,-,TRBV18,-,CASSPGLGNEQYF,TGTGCCAGCTCACCGGGGCTAGGTAACGAGCAGTACTTC
15,TRBJ1-2,-,TRBV5-1,TRBD1,CASSLHMGQGAGYTF,TGCGCCAGCAGCTTGCACATGGGACAGGGGGCAGGCTACACCTTC
15,TRBJ2-1,-,TRBV7-3,TRBD1,CASSSAGQGYNEQFF,TGTGCCAGCAGCTCCGCGGGACAGGGCTACAATGAGCAGTTCTTC
15,TRBJ1-5,-,TRBV6-5,TRBD1,CASSPGQGIGQPQHF,TGTGCCAGCAGTCCGGGACAGGGAATCGGCCAGCCCCAGCATTTT
14,TRBJ2-5,once,TRBV7-9,TRBD1,CASSLTGQGQTQYF,TGTGCCAGCAGCCTAACTGGACAGGGGCAGACCCAGTACTTC
12,TRBJ1-1,-,TRBV28,-,CASSSATTEAFF,TGTGCCAGCAGCTCAGCGACCACTGAAGCTTTCTTT
13,TRBJ2-5,-,TRBV6-2/TRBV6-3,TRBD1,CASSWGTVETQYF,TGTGCCAGCAGCTGGGGGACAGTTGAGACCCAGTACTTC
14,TRBJ1-4,once,TRBV5-8,TRBD1,CASSSTGKNEKLFF,TGTGCCAGCAGCTCGACAGGGAAAAATGAAAAACTGTTTTTT
15,TRBJ2-3,-,TRBV4-1,TRBD2,CASSLSSGGADTQYF,TGCGCCAGCAGCCTATCTAGCGGGGGAGCAGATACGCAGTATTTT
14,TRBJ2-7,once,TRBV6-2/TRBV6-3,TRBD2,CASSASGGAYEQYF,TGTGCCAGCAGTGCTAGCGGGGGGGCCTACGAGCAGTACTTC
14,TRBJ1-5,-,TRBV18,-,CASSTVYSNQPQHF,TGTGCCAGCTCTACGGTCTATAGCAATCAGCCCCAGCATTTT
12,TRBJ1-1,-,TRBV30,-,CACVIHYTEAFF,TGTGCCTGCGTTATCCACTACACTGAAGCTTTCTTT
13,TRBJ1-2,-,TRBV6-6,TRBD1,CASSSGTARGYTF,TGTGCCAGCAGTTCCGGGACAGCGAGGGGCTACACCTTC
15,TRBJ2-2,-,TRBV19,-,CASSIGRQNTGELFF,TGTGCCAGTAGTATAGGGCGGCAGAACACCGGGGAGCTGTTTTTT
15,TRBJ1-6,-,TRBV9,TRBD1,CASSSRDSYNSPLHF,TGTGCCAGCAGCTCGAGGGACAGTTATAATTCACCCCTCCACTTT
15,TRBJ2-7,-,TRBV6-5,TRBD1,CASRTGTGARDEQYF,TGTGCCAGCAGAACCGGGACAGGGGCGAGGGACGAGCAGTACTTC
16,TRBJ2-1,-,TRBV27,TRBD2,CASSFSWSSGRVQQFF,TGTGCCAGCAGTTTCTCCTGGAGTAGCGGGAGGGTTCAGCAGTTCTTC
15,TRBJ2-2,-,TRBV10-2,TRBD2,CASSVAGGGTGELFF,TGCGCCAGCTCGGTAGCGGGGGGGGGCACCGGGGAGCTGTTTTTT
15,TRBJ1-4,-,TRBV15,TRBD1,CATSRAQGVGEKLFF,TGTGCCACCAGCAGAGCGCAGGGGGTGGGGGAAAAACTGTTTTTT
16,TRBJ2-1,-,TRBV27,TRBD2,CASSTAGTRSYNEQFF,TGTGCCAGCAGTACTGCCGGGACTAGATCCTACAATGAGCAGTTCTTC
16,TRBJ2-3,-,TRBV5-1,TRBD2,CASSPGLAGPTDTQYF,TGCGCCAGCAGTCCTGGACTAGCGGGGCCCACAGATACGCAGTATTTT
16,TRBJ1-4,-,TRBV19,TRBD1,CASRDDRGATNEKLFF,TGTGCCAGTAGGGACGACAGGGGCGCAACTAATGAAAAACTGTTTTTT
17,TRBJ2-6,-,TRBV13,-,CASSLVRAHSGANVLTF,TGTGCCAGCAGCTTAGTCAGGGCACACTCTGGGGCCAACGTCCTGACTTTC
16,TRBJ1-1,-,TRBV10-2,-,CASSEPAGELNTEAFF,TGCGCCAGCAGTGAGCCGGCAGGGGAGTTGAACACTGAAGCTTTCTTT
14,TRBJ1-2,-,TRBV2,-,CASRPGGARYGYTF,TGTGCCAGCCGCCCGGGGGGGGCGCGCTATGGCTACACCTTC
12,TRBJ2-4,-,TRBV19,-,CASSTASDTQYF,TGTGCCAGTAGTACAGCATCGGACACTCAGTACTTC
12,TRBJ1-2,once,TRBV6-6,-,CASTKSGSGYTF,TGTGCCAGCACCAAGTCAGGGTCCGGCTACACCTTC
15,TRBJ2-3,once,TRBV19,TRBD2,CASSIGGGVGDTQYF,TGTGCCAGTAGTATAGGCGGGGGGGTAGGAGATACGCAGTATTTT
15,TRBJ1-1,-,TRBV5-5,-,CASSLAGGANTEAFF,TGTGCCAGCAGCTTGGCTGGAGGGGCCAACACTGAAGCTTTCTTT
17,TRBJ2-5,-,TRBV18,TRBD1,CASSPRGTAGEQETQYF,TGTGCCAGCTCACCACGGGGGACAGCCGGGGAGCAAGAGACCCAGTACTTC
15,TRBJ2-1,-,TRBV6-5,TRBD2,CASGGTSGSRNEQFF,TGTGCCAGCGGGGGGACTAGCGGGAGTAGGAATGAGCAGTTCTTC
15,TRBJ1-1,-,TRBV5-1,-,CASSLEGVKDTEAFF,TGCGCCAGCAGCTTGGAGGGGGTCAAGGACACTGAAGCTTTCTTT
15,TRBJ2-7,-,TRBV5-1,TRBD2,CASRSAGGPPYEQYF,TGCGCCAGCAGATCAGCGGGAGGGCCTCCCTACGAGCAGTACTTC
16,TRBJ2-2,-,TRBV7-3,TRBD1,CASSLRTGRDTGELFF,TGTGCCAGCAGCTTAAGGACAGGCCGGGACACCGGGGAGCTGTTTTTT
14,TRBJ1-4,-,TRBV5-5,-,CASSLGGSNEKLFF,TGTGCCAGCAGCTTGGGGGGCTCTAATGAAAAACTGTTTTTT
15,TRBJ1-6,few,TRBV6-2/TRBV6-3,-,CASSYSGQGGSPLHF,TGTGCCAGCAGTTACTCGGGCCAGGGCGGCTCACCCCTCCACTTT
16,TRBJ2-2,-,TRBV5-4,TRBD2,CASSPGTSGGTGELFF,TGTGCCAGCAGCCCGGGGACTAGCGGAGGCACCGGGGAGCTGTTTTTT
11,TRBJ2-1,-,TRBV4-3,TRBD1,CASSQGTGYFF,TGCGCCAGCAGCCAAGGGACAGGGTACTTCTTC
16,TRBJ2-1,once,TRBV19,TRBD2,CASSMGLAGKGNEQFF,TGTGCCAGTAGTATGGGACTAGCGGGAAAGGGGAATGAGCAGTTCTTC
19,TRBJ2-6,-,TRBV3-1/TRBV3-2,TRBD1,CASSQAAGQGAPGANVLTF,TGTGCCAGCAGCCAAGCGGCAGGACAGGGGGCGCCTGGGGCCAACGTCCTGACTTTC
14,TRBJ2-2,-,TRBV6-5,-,CASARDINTGELFF,TGTGCCAGCGCTAGGGACATCAACACCGGGGAGCTGTTTTTT
17,TRBJ2-3,once,TRBV21-1,-,CASSSHPTSGYTDTQYF,TGTGCCAGCAGCTCCCACCCGACTAGCGGATACACAGATACGCAGTATTTT
15,TRBJ2-1,-,TRBV5-1,-,CASSLEAGSYNEQFF,TGCGCCAGCAGCTTGGAAGCGGGTTCCTACAATGAGCAGTTCTTC